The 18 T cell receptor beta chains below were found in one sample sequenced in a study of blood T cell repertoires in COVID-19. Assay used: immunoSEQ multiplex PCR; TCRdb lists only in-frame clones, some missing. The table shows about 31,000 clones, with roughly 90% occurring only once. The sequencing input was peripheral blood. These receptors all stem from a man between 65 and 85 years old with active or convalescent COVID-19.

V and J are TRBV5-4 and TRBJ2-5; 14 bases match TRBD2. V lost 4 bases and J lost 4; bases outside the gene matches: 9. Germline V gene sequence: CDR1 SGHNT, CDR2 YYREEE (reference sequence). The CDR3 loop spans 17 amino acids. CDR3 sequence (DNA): TGTGCCAGCAGCCAACCTATTGGACTAGCGGGAGGAGAGACCCAGTACTTC. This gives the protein CASSQPIGLAGGETQYF. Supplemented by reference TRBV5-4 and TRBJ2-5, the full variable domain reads ETGVTQSPTHLIKTRGQQVTLRCSSQSGHNTVSWYQQALGQGPQFIFQYYREEENGRGNFPPRFSGLQFPNYSSELNVNALELDDSALYLCASSQPIGLAGGETQYFGPGTRLLVL.

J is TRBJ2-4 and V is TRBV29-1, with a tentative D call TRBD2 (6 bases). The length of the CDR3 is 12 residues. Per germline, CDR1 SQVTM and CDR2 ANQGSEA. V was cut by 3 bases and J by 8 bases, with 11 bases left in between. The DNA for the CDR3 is TGCAGCGTTGAGGGGGGTACGGACATTCAGTACTTC. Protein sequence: CSVEGGTDIQYF.

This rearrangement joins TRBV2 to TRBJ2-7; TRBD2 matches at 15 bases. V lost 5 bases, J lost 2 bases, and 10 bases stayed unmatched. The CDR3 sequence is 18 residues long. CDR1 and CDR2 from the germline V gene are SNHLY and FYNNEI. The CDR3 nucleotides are TGTGCCAGCAGTAAGACCGGACTAGCGGGAGGGGGAGCCTACGAGCAGTACGTC. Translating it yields CASSKTGLAGGGAYEQYV.

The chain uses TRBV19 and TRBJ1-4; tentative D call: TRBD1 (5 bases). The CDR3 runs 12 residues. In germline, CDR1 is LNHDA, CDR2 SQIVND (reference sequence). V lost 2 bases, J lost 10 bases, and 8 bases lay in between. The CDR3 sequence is CASSIQGGKLFF. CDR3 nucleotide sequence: TGTGCCAGTAGTATACAGGGCGGAAAACTGTTTTTT.

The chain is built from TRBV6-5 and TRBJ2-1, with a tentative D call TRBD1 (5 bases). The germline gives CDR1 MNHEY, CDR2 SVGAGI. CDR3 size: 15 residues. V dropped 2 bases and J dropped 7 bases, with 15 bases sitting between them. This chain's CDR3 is CASSYQAGLGNEQFF. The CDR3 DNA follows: TGTGCCAGCAGTTACCAGGCAGGGCTGGGGAATGAGCAGTTCTTC.

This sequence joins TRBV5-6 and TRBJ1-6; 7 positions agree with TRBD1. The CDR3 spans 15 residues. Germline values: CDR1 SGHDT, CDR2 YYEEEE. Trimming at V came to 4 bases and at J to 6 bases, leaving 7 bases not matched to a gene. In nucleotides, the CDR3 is TGTGCCAGCAGCCCACAGGGGATACCTAATTCACCCCTCCACTTT. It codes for CASSPQGIPNSPLHF.

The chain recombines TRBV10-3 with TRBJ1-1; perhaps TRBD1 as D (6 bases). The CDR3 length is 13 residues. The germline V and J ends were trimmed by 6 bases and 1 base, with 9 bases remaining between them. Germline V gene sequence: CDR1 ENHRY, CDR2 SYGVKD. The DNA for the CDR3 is TGTGCCATCAGCCGGACAGAGAACACTGAAGCTTTCTTT. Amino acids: CAISRTENTEAFF.

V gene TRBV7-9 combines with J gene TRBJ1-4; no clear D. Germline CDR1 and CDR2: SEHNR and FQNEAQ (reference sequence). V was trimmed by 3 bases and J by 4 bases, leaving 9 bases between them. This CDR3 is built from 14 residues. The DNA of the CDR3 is TGTGCCAGCAGCTTCCGGGGAGTTAATGAAAAACTGTTTTTT. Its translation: CASSFRGVNEKLFF.

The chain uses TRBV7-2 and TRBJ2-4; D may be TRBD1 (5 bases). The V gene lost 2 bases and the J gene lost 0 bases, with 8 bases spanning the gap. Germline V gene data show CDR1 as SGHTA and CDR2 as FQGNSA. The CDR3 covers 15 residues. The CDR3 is CASSLRGRAKNIQYF. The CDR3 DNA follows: TGTGCCAGCAGCTTAAGGGGTAGAGCCAAAAACATTCAGTACTTC. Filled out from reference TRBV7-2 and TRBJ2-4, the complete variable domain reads GAGVSQSPSNKVTEKGKDVELRCDPISGHTALYWYRQSLGQGLEFLIYFQGNSAPDKSGLPSDRFSAERTGGSVSTLTIQRTQQEDSAVYLCASSLRGRAKNIQYFGAGTRLSVL.

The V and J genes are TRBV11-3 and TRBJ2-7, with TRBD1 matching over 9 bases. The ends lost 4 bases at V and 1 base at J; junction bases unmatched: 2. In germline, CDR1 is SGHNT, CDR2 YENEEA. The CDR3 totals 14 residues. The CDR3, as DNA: TGTGCCAGCAGCTCAGGACAGGGGTCCTACGAGCAGTACTTC. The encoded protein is CASSSGQGSYEQYF.

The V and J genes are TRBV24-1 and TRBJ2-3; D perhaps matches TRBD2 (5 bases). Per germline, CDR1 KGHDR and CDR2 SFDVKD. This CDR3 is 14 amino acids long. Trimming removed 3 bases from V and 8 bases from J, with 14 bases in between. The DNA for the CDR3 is TGTGCCACCAGTGATACGGGCCTTGAGGGTACGCAGTATTTT. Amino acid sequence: CATSDTGLEGTQYF.

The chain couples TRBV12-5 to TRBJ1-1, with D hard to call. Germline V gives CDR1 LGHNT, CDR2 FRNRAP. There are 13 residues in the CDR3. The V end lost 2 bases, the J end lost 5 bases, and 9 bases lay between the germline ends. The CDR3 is CASGLQAQTEAFF. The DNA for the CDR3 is TGTGCTAGTGGTTTGCAGGCGCAGACTGAAGCTTTCTTT.

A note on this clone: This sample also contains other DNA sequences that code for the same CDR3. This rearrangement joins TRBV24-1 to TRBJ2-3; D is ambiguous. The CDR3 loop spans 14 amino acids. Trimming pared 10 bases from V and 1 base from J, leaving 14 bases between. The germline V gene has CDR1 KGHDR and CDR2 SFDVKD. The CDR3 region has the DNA TGTGCCACTAGCAGAGGAAGTGGCACAGATACGCAGTATTTT. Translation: CATSRGSGTDTQYF.

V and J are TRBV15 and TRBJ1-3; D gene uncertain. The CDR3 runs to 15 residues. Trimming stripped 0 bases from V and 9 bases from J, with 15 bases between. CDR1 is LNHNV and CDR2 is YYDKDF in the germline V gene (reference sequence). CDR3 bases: TGTGCCACCAGCAGAGATTTAGGCGGATTGGGCACCATATATTTT. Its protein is CATSRDLGGLGTIYF.

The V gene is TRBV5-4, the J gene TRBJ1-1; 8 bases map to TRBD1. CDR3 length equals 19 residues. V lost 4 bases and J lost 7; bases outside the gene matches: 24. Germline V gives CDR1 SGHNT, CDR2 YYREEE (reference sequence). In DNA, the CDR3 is TGTGCCAGCAGCCGACCAATCCGGACAGGGAGAAGGAGCCCAGATGAAGCTTTCTTT. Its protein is CASSRPIRTGRRSPDEAFF.

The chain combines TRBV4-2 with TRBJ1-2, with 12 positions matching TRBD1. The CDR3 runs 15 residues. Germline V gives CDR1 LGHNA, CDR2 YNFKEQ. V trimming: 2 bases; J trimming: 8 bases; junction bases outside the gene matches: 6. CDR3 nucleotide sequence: TGTGCCAGCAGCCAACTGGGACAGGGGGCGGAAGGCTACACCTTC. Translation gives CASSQLGQGAEGYTF.

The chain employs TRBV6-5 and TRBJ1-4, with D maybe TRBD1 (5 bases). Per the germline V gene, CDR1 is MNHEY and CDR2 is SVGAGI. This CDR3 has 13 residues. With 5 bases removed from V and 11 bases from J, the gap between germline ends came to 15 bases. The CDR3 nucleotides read TGTGCCAGCAGTACCTGGACAAGGACGAAACTGTTTTTT. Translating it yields CASSTWTRTKLFF.

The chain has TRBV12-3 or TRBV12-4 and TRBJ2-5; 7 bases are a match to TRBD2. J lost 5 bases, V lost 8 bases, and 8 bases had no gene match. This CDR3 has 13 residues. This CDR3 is CASYGRAEETQYF. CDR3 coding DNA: TGTGCCAGCTATGGGAGGGCTGAGGAGACCCAGTACTTC.